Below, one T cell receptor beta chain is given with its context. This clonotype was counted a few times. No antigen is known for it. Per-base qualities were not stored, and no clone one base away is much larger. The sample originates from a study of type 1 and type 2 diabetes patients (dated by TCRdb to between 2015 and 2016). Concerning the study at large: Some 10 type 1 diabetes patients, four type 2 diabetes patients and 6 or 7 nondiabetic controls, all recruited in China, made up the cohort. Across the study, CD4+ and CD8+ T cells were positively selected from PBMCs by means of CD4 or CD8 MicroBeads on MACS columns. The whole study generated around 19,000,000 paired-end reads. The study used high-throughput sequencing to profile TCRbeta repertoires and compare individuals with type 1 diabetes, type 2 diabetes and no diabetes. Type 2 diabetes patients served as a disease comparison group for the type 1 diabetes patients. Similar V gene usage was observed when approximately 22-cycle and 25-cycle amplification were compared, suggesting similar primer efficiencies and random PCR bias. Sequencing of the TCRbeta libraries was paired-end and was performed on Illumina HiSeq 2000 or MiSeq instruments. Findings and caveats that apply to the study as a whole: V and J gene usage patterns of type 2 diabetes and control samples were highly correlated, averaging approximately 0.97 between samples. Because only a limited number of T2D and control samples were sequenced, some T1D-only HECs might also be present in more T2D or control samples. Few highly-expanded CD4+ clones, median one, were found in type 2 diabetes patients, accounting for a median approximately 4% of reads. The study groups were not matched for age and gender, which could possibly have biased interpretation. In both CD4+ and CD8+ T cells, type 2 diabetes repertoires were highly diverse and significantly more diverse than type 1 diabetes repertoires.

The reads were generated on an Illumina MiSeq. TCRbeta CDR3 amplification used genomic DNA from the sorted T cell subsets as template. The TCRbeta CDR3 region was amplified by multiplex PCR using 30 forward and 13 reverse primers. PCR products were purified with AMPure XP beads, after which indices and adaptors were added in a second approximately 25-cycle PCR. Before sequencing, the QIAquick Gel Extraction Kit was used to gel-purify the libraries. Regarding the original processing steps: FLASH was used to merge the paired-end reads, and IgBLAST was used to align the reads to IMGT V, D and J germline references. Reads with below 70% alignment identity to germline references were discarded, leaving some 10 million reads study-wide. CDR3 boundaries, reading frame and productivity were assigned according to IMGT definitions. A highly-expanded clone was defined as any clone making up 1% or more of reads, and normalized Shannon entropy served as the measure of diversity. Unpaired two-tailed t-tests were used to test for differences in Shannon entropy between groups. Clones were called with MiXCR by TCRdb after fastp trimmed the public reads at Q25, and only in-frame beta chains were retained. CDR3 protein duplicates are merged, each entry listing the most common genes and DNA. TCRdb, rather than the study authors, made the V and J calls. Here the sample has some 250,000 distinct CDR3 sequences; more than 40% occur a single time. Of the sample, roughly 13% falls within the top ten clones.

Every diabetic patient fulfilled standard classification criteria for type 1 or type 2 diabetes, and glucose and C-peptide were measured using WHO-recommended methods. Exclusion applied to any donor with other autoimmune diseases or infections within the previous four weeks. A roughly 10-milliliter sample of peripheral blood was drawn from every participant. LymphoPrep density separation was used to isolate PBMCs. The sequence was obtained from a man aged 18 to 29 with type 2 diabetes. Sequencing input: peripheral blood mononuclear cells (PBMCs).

The CDR3 loop reads CASSLIASGEAFF. The DNA sequence is as follows: TGTGCCAGCAGTTTAATTGCTTCAGGGGAGGCTTTCTTT. The receptor chain draws on TRBV27 and TRBJ1-1, and TRBD1 may be the D gene, going by 6 matching bases. Trimming removed 2 bases from V and 11 bases from J, leaving 15 bases between the germline ends. The CDR3 measures 13 amino acids from cysteine to phenylalanine. Solely the CDR3 DNA is kept, with 39 bases framed from the first base. CDR1 is given as MNHEY and CDR2 as SMNVEV, both from the germline V gene (reference sequence).